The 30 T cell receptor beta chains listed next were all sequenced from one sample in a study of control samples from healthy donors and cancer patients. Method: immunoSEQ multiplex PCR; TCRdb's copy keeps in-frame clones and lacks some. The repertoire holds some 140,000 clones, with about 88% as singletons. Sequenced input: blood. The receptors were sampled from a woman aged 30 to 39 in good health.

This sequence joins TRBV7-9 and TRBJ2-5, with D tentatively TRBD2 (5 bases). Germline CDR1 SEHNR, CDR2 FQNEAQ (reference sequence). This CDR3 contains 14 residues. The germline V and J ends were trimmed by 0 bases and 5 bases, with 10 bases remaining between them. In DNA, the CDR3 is TGTGCCAGCAGCTTAGCGAGGGAAGCGGAGACCCAGTACTTC. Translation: CASSLAREAETQYF.

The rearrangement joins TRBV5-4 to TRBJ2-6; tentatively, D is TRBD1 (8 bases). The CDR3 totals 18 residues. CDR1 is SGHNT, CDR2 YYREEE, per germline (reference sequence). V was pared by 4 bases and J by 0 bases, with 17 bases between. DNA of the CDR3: TGTGCCAGCAGCCGTCGGACAGGGAGGGGCTCTGGGGCCAACGTCCTGACTTTC. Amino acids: CASSRRTGRGSGANVLTF. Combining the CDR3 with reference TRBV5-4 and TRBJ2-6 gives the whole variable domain ETGVTQSPTHLIKTRGQQVTLRCSSQSGHNTVSWYQQALGQGPQFIFQYYREEENGRGNFPPRFSGLQFPNYSSELNVNALELDDSALYLCASSRRTGRGSGANVLTFGAGSRLTVL.

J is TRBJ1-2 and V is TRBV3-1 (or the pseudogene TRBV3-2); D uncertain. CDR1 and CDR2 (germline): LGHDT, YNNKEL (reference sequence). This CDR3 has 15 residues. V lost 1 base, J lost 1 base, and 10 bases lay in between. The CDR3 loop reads CASSQGNALNYGYTF. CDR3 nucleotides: TGTGCCAGCAGCCAAGGTAACGCACTTAACTATGGCTACACCTTC.

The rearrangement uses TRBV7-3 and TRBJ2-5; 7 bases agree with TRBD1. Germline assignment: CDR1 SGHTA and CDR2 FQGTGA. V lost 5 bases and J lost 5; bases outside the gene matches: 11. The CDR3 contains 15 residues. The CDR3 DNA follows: TGTGCCAGCAGCCCTATGGGACAGATAGGGGAGACCCAGTACTTC. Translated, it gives CASSPMGQIGETQYF.

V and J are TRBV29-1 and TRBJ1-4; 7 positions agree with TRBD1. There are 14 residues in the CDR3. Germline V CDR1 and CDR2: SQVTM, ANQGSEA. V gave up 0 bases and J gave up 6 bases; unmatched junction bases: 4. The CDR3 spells CSVEDGGGDEKLFF. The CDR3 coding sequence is TGCAGCGTTGAAGACGGAGGGGGCGATGAAAAACTGTTTTTT.

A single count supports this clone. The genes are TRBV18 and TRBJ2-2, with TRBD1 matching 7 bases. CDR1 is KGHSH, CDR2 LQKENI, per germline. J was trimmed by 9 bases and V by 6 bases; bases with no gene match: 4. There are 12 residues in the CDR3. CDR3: CASSETGRELFF. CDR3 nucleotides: TGTGCCAGCTCGGAGACAGGGAGGGAGCTGTTTTTT.

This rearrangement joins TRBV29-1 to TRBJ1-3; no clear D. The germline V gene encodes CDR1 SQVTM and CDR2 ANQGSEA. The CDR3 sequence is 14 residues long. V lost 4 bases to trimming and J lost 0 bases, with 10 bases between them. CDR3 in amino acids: CSVVVTNSGNTIYF. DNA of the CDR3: TGCAGCGTTGTGGTCACCAACTCTGGAAACACCATATATTTT.

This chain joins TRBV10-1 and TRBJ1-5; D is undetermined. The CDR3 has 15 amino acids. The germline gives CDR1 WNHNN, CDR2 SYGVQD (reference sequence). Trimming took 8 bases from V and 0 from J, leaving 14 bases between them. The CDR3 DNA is TGCGCCAGCCGCCGGCCACCCTATAGCAATCAGCCCCAGCATTTT. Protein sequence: CASRRPPYSNQPQHF.

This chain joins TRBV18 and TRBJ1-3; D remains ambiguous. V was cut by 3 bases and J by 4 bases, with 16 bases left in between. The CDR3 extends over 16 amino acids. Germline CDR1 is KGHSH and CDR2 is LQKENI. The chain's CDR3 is CASSPGPQVGGNTIYF. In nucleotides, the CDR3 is TGTGCCAGCTCACCTGGACCCCAAGTGGGCGGAAACACCATATATTTT.

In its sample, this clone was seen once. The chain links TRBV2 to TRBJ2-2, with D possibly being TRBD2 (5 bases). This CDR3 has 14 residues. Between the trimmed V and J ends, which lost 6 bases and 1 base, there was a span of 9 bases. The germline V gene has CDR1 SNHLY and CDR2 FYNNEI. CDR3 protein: CASRERQNTGELFF. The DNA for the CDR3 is TGTGCCAGCAGAGAGCGGCAGAACACCGGGGAGCTGTTTTTT.

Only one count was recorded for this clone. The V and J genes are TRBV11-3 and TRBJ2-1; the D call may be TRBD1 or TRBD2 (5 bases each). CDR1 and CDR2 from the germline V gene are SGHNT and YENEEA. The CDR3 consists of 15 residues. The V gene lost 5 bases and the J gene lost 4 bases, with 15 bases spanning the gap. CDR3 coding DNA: TGTGCCAGCAGCGAGGCCCCGGGACCTTACAATGAGCAGTTCTTC. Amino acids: CASSEAPGPYNEQFF.

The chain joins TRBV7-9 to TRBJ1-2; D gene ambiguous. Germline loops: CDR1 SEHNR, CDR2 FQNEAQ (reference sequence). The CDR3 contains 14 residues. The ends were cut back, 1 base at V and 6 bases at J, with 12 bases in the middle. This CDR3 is CASSLVGKAHGYTF. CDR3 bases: TGTGCCAGCAGCTTAGTTGGTAAAGCTCATGGCTACACCTTC. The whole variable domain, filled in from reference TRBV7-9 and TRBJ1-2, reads DTGVSQNPRHKITKRGQNVTFRCDPISEHNRLYWYRQTLGQGPEFLTYFQNEAQLEKSRLLSDRFSAERPKGSFSTLEIQRTEQGDSAMYLCASSLVGKAHGYTFGSGTRLTVV.

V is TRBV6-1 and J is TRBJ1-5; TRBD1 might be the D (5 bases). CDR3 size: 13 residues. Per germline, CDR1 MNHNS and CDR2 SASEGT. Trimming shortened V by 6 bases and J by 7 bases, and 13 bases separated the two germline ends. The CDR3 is CASSLRGQQPQHF. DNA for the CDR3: TGTGCCAGCAGCCTGAGGGGTCAACAGCCCCAGCATTTT.

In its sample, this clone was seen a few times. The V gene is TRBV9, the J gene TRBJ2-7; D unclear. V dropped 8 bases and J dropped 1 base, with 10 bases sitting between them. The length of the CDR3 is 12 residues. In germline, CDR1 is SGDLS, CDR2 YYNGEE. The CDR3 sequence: CARRSASYEQYF. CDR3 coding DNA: TGTGCCAGGCGAAGCGCTTCCTACGAGCAGTACTTC.

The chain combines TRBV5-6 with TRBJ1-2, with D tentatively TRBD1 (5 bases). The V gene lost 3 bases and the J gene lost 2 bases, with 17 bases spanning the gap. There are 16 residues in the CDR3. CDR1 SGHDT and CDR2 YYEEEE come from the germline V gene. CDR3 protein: CASSSRGADVNYGYTF. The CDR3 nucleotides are TGTGCCAGCAGCTCGCGCGGGGCGGACGTCAACTATGGCTACACCTTC. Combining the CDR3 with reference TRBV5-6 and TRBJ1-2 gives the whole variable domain DAGVTQSPTHLIKTRGQQVTLRCSPKSGHDTVSWYQQALGQGPQFIFQYYEEEERQRGNFPDRFSGHQFPNYSSELNVNALLLGDSALYLCASSSRGADVNYGYTFGSGTRLTVV.

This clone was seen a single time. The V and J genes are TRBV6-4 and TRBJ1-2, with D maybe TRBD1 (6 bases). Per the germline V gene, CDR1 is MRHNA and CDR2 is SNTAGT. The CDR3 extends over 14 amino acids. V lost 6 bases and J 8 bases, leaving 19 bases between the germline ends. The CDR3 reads CASSVDSRKEGYTF. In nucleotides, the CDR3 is TGTGCCAGCAGCGTGGACAGCCGTAAAGAAGGCTACACCTTC.

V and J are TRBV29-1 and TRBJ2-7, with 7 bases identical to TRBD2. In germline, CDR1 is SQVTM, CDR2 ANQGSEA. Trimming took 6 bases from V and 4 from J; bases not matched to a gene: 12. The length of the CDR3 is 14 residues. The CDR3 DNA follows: TGCAGCGTGGCCGGAGCGGGAATTGGATACGAGCAGTACTTC. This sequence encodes CSVAGAGIGYEQYF.

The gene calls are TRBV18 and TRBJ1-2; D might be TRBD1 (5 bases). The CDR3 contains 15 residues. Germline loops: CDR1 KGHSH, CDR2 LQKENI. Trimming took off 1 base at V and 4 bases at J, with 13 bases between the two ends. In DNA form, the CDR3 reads TGTGCCAGCTCACCACAAACAGGTTCAGGCTATGGCTACACCTTC. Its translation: CASSPQTGSGYGYTF. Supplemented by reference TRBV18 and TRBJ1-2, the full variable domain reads NAGVMQNPRHLVRRRGQEARLRCSPMKGHSHVYWYRQLPEEGLKFMVYLQKENIIDESGMPKERFSAEFPKEGPSILRIQQVVRGDSAAYFCASSPQTGSGYGYTFGSGTRLTVV.

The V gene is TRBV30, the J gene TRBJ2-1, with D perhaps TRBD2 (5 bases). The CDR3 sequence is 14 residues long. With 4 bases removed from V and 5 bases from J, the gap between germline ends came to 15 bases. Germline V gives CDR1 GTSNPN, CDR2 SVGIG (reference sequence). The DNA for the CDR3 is TGTGCCTGGACCCGAGGACTGTGGGACAATGAGCAGTTCTTC. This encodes CAWTRGLWDNEQFF.

The CDR3 protein is CASSQGLSSYEQYF. The CDR3 DNA reads as TGTGCCAGCAGCCAGGGACTTTCGTCCTACGAGCAGTACTTC. The V gene is TRBV3-1 (or the pseudogene TRBV3-2), the J gene TRBJ2-7, with a weak D call TRBD2 (6 bases). The CDR3 is 14 amino acids. Germline CDR1 reads LGHDT; CDR2 reads YNNKEL (reference sequence). The germline V and J ends were trimmed by 3 bases and 1 base, with 10 bases remaining between them.

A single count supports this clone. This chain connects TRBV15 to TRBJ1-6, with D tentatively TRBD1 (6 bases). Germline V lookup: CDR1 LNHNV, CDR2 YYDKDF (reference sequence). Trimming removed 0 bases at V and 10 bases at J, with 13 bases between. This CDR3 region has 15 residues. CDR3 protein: CATSREAGVRSPLHF. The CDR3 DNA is TGTGCCACCAGCAGAGAGGCAGGGGTGCGGTCACCCCTCCACTTT.

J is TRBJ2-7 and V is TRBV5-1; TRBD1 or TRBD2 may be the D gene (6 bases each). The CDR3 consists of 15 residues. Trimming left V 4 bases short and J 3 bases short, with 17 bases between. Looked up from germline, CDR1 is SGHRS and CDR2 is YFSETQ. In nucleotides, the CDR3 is TGCGCCAGCAGCGGGGGGCGGGGTACCGACTACGAGCAGTACTTC. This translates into CASSGGRGTDYEQYF.

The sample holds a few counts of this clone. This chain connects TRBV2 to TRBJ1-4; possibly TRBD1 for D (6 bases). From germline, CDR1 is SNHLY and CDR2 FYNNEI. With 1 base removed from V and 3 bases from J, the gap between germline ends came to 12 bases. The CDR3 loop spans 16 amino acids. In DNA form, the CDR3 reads TGTGCCAGCAGTGAAGTAGTGGGACACCCTAATGAAAAACTGTTTTTT. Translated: CASSEVVGHPNEKLFF.

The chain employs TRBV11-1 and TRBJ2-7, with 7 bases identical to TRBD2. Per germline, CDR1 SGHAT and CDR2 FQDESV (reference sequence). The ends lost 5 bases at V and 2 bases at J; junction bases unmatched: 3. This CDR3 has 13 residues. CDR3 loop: CASSRRETYEQYF. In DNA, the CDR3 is TGTGCCAGCAGCAGGCGGGAGACCTACGAGCAGTACTTC. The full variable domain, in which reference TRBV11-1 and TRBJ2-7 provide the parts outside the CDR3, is EAEVAQSPRYKITEKSQAVAFWCDPISGHATLYWYRQILGQGPELLVQFQDESVVDDSQLPKDRFSAERLKGVDSTLKIQPAELGDSAMYLCASSRRETYEQYFGPGTRLTVT.

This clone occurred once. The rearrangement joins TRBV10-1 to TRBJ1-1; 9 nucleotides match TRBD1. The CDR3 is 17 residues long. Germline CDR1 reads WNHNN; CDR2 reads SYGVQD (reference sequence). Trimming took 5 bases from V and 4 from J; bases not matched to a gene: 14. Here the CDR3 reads CASSFRKTGQGGTEAFF. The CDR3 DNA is TGCGCCAGCAGTTTTCGAAAGACGGGACAGGGAGGCACTGAAGCTTTCTTT.

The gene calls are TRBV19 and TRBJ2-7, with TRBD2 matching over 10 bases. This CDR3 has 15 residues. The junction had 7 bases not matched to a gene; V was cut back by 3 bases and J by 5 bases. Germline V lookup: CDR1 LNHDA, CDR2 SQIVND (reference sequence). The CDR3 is CASSMVTSGTDEQYF. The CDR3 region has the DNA TGTGCCAGTAGTATGGTAACTAGCGGGACGGACGAGCAGTACTTC.

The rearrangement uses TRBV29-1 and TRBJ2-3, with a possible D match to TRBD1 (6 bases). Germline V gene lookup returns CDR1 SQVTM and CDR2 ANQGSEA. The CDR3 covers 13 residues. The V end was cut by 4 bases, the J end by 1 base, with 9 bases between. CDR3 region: CSVARGGTDTQYF. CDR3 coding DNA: TGCAGCGTTGCCAGGGGAGGCACAGATACGCAGTATTTT.

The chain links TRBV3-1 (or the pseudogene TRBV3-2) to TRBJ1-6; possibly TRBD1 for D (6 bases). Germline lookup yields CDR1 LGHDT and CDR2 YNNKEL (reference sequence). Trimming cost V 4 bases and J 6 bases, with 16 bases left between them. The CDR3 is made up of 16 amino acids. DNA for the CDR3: TGTGCCAGCAGCCCAGGCAGGCAGGGGAGTAATTCACCCCTCCACTTT. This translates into CASSPGRQGSNSPLHF.

The CDR3 loop reads CATNDRGRIEKLFF. CDR3 coding DNA: TGTGCCACCAACGACAGGGGCCGTATCGAAAAACTGTTTTTT. The V and J genes are TRBV28 and TRBJ1-4, with 8 bases lining up with TRBD1. Germline CDR1 is MDHEN and CDR2 is SYDVKM. Trimming cost V 10 bases and J 8 bases; bases outside gene matches: 12. The CDR3 loop spans 14 amino acids.

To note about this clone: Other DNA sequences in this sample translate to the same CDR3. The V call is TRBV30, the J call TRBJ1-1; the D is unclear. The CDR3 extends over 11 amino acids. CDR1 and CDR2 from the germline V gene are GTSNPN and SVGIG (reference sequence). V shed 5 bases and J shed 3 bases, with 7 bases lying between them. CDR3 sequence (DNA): TGTGCCTGGGATCGGGACACTGAAGCTTTCTTT. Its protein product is CAWDRDTEAFF. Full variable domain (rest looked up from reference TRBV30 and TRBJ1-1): SQTIHQWPATLVQPVGSPLSLECTVEGTSNPNLYWYRQAAGRGLQLLFYSVGIGQISSEVPQNLSASRPQDRQFILSSKKLLLSDSGFYLCAWDRDTEAFFGQGTRLTVV.